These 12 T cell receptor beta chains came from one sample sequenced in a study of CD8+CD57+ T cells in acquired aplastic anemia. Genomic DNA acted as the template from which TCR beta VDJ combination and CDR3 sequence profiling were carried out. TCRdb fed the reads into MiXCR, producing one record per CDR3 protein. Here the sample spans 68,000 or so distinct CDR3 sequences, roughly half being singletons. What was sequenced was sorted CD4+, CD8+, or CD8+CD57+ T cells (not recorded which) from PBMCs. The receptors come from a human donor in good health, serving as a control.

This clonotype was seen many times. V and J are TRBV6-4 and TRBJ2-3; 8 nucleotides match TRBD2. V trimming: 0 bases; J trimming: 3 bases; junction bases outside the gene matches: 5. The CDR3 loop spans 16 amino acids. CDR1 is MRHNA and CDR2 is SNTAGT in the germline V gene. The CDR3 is CASSDSPGGATDTQYF. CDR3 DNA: TGTGCCAGCAGTGACTCTCCCGGGGGGGCGACAGATACGCAGTATTTT.

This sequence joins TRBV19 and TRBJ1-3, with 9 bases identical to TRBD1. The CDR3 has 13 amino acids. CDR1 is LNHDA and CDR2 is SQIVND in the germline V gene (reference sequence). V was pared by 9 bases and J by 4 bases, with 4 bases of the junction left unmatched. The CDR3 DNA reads TGTGCCAGCGGACAGGGGAACGGAAACACCATATATTTT. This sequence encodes CASGQGNGNTIYF. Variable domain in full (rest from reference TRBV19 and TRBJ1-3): DGGITQSPKYLFRKEGQNVTLSCEQNLNHDAMYWYRQDPGQGLRLIYYSQIVNDFQKGDIAEGYSVSREKKESFPLTVTSAQKNPTAFYLCASGQGNGNTIYFGEGSWLTVV.

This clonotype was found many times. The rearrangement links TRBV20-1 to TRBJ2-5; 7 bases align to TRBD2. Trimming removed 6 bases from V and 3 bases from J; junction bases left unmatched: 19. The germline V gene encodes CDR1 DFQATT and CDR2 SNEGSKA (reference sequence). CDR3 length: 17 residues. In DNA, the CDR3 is TGCAGTGCCCAGGGAGCGGGACCCCCGGGAAATAAAGAGACCCAGTACTTC. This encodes CSAQGAGPPGNKETQYF.

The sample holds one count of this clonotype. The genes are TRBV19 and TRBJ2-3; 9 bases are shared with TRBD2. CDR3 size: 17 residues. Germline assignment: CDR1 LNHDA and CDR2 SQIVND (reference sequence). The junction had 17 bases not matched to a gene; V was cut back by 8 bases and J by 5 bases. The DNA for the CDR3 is TGTGCCAGTGGCCCCGCCCTTAGCGGGGGATCTCAAGATACGCAGTATTTT. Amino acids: CASGPALSGGSQDTQYF.

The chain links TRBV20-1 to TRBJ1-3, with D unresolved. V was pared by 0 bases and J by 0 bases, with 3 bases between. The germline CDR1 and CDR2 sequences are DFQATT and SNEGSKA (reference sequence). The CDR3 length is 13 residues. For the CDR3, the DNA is TGCAGTGCTAGAGACATCTCTGGAAACACCATATATTTT. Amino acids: CSARDISGNTIYF.

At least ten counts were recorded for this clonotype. CDR3 nucleotide sequence: TGTGCCAGCAGCTACCCATTTTCTTATGGCAGCGCGAACACTGAAGCTTTCTTT. Protein sequence: CASSYPFSYGSANTEAFF. The gene calls are TRBV6-2 or TRBV6-3 and TRBJ1-1; D gene ambiguous. CDR1 and CDR2 from the germline V gene are MNHEY and SVGEGT. Trimming took 6 bases from V and 1 from J, leaving 24 bases between them. The CDR3 length is 18 residues.

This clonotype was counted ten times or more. The CDR3 sequence: CASSPRWGGTDTQYF. Written as DNA, the CDR3 is TGCGCCAGCAGCCCGAGGTGGGGGGGCACAGATACGCAGTATTTT. The rearrangement joins TRBV5-1 to TRBJ2-3; D is perhaps TRBD2 (6 bases). This CDR3 has 15 residues. V was trimmed by 4 bases and J by 1 base, leaving 13 bases between them. Germline values: CDR1 SGHRS, CDR2 YFSETQ.

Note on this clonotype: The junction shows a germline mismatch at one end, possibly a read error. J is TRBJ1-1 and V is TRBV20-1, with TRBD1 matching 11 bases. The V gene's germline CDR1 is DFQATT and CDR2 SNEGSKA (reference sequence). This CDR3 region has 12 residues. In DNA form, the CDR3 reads TGCAGTGCCAGAGTGGGGGACAGGGGGGCTTTCTTT. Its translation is CSARVGDRGAFF.

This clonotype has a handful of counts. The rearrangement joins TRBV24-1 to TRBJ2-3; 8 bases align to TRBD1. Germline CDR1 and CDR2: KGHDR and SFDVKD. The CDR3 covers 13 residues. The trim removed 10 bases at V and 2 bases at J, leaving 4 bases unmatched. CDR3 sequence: CATGQANTDTQYF. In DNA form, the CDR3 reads TGTGCCACGGGACAGGCTAACACAGATACGCAGTATTTT.

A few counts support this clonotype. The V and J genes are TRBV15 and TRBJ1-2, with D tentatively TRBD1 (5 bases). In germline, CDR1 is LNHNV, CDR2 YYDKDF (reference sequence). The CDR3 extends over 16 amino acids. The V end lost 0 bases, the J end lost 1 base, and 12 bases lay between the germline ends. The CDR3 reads CATSRDYRQGNYGYTF. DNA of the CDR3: TGTGCCACCAGCAGAGATTATAGGCAGGGTAACTATGGCTACACCTTC.

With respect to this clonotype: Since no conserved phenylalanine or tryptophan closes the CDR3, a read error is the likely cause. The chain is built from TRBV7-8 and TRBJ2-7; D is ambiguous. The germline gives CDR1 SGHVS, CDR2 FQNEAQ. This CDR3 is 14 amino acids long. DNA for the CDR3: TGTCCCAGCAGCTTATTGGGTAACTCCTACGAGCAGTACCTC. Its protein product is CPSSLLGNSYEQYL.

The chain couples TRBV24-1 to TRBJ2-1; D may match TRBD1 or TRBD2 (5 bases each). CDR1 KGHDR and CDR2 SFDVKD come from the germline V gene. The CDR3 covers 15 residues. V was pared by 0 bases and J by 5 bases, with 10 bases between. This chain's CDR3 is CATSDLGLGDNEQFF. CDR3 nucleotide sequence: TGTGCCACCAGTGATTTGGGTTTGGGGGACAATGAGCAGTTCTTC.